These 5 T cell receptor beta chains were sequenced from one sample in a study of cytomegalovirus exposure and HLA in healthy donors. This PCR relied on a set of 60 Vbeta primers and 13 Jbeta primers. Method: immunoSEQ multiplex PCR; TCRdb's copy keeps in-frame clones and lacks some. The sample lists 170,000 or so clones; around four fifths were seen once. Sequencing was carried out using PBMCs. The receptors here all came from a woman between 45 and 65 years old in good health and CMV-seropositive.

CDR3 sequence reads: CASSQQGVGYEQYF. DNA for the CDR3: TGTGCCAGTAGTCAACAGGGAGTAGGCTACGAGCAGTACTTC. The V and J genes are TRBV19 and TRBJ2-7, with a weak D call TRBD1 (6 bases). V lost 5 bases and J lost 3, with 14 bases in between. The CDR3 length is 14 residues. CDR1 and CDR2 (germline): LNHDA, SQIVND (reference sequence).

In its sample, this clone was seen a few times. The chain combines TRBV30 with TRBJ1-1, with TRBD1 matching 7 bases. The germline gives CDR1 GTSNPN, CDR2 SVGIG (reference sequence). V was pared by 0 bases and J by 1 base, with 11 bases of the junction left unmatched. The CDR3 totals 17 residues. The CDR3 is CAWSVYPWGTANTEAFF. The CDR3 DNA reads TGTGCCTGGAGTGTCTATCCCTGGGGGACAGCGAACACTGAAGCTTTCTTT.

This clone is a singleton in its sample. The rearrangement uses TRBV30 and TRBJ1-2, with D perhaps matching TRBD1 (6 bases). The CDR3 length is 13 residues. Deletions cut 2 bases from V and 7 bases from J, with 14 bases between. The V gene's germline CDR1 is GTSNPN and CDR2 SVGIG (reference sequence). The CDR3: CAWSMRGGSGYTF. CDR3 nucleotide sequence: TGTGCCTGGAGTATGAGGGGGGGGTCTGGCTACACCTTC. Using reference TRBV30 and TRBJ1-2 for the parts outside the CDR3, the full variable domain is SQTIHQWPATLVQPVGSPLSLECTVEGTSNPNLYWYRQAAGRGLQLLFYSVGIGQISSEVPQNLSASRPQDRQFILSSKKLLLSDSGFYLCAWSMRGGSGYTFGSGTRLTVV.

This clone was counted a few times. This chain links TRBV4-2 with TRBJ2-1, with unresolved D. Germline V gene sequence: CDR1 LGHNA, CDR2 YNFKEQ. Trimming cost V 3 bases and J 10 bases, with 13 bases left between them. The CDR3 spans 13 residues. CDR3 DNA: TGTGCCAGCAGCCACCCTGAACCCCGGGAGCAGTTCTTC. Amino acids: CASSHPEPREQFF.

As DNA, the CDR3 is TGTGCCAGCGCCCGACGGGGAATAACAGATACGCAGTATTTT. It codes for CASARRGITDTQYF. The rearrangement joins TRBV2 to TRBJ2-3, with a possible D match to TRBD2 (5 bases). The CDR3 has 14 amino acids. Trimming took off 8 bases at V and 3 bases at J, with 15 bases between the two ends. The germline V gene has CDR1 SNHLY and CDR2 FYNNEI.